The clone carrying this TCR beta chain has ten or more counts. Its antigen is unknown. An absence of ophthalmopathy progression within 18 months meant stable Graves' hyperthyroidism. Hyperthyroidism, newly diagnosed and lasting under 2 months, affected patients aged 18 to 65. Uncontrolled infection, other autoimmune disease, pregnancy or lactation barred patients from enrollment. Germline assignment: CDR1 SNHLY and CDR2 FYNNEI. CDR3 length: 13 residues. V lost 3 bases and J lost 2, with 6 bases in between. Amplified regions were TCR beta CDR3 sequences from RNA transcripts. The HTBI primer set was used in a first-round RT-PCR of the TCR CDR3. TCRdb reanalysed the multiplex PCR reads using MiXCR and keeps one entry per CDR3 protein. The table has under 800,000 distinct CDR3 sequences, 14% seen once; the top ten hold roughly a tenth. This sample is drawn from a study of T cells in Graves' hyperthyroidism and ophthalmopathy. Study results and caveats: Most thyroid clonotypes with frequency above 0.001 were detected in blood.

The genes are TRBV2 and TRBJ2-3; D may be TRBD2 (5 bases). The sequenced sample was blood. The sequence was collected from a woman aged 18 to 35 with Graves' hyperthyroidism. The CDR3, as DNA: TGTGCCAGCAGTGAGCGGGTCACAGATACGCAGTATTTT. This translates into CASSERVTDTQYF.